A selection of T cell receptor beta chains follows, all from one sample in a study of Ad26.COV2.S vaccination and SARS-CoV-2 variants. The data were produced by immunoSEQ multiplex PCR, yet TCRdb's version contains in-frame clones alone and is incomplete. The sample consists of 350,000 to 400,000 clones, 89% of them appearing once. Sequenced material: peripheral blood, taken in a trial of Ad26.COV2.S vaccine versus placebo. These receptor sequences come from a person between 18 and 65 years old who received the Ad26.COV2.S COVID-19 vaccine or a placebo. The CDR3 runs from the conserved cysteine through the conserved F or W. A D gene is named only where the DNA matches it firmly. Only part of the rows carry a size: once, few, many, or a class if the clone is expanded.

>TRBV5-1|.|.|TRBJ2-5
CASSLKGRETQYF
TGCGCCAGCAGTCTCAAGGGGAGGGAGACCCAGTACTTC
>TRBV6-5|.|TRBD2|TRBJ2-1
CASSIRTSGRDEQFF
TGTGCCAGCAGTATAAGGACTAGCGGGAGAGATGAGCAGTTCTTC
>TRBV21-1|.|.|TRBJ2-1
CASSKAPPASGYNEQFF
TGTGCCAGCAGCAAAGCCCCTCCGGCTAGCGGTTACAATGAGCAGTTCTTC
>TRBV28|.|.|TRBJ2-7
CASSFADYEQYF
TGTGCCAGCAGTTTCGCGGACTACGAGCAGTACTTC
>TRBV11-3|.|.|TRBJ1-1
CASSLDKGRLIEAFF
TGTGCCAGCAGCTTAGATAAGGGCAGGTTGATTGAAGCTTTCTTT
>TRBV11-3|.|.|TRBJ2-3
CASTFDPTDTQYF
TGTGCCAGCACCTTCGACCCCACAGATACGCAGTATTTT
>TRBV4-1|.|TRBD2|TRBJ2-7
CASSQGASGSWYEQYF
TGCGCCAGCAGCCAAGGGGCGAGCGGGAGCTGGTACGAGCAGTACTTC
>TRBV6-6|.|.|TRBJ1-2
CASSYSGGGGYTF
TGTGCCAGCAGTTACTCCGGAGGAGGAGGCTACACCTTC
>TRBV6-5|.|.|TRBJ2-1
CASRSGTGYNEQFF
TGTGCCAGCAGGTCCGGGACGGGCTACAATGAGCAGTTCTTC
>TRBV30|.|.|TRBJ1-5
CAFSRGQLNQPQHF
TGTGCCTTCTCTCGTGGACAGTTAAATCAGCCCCAGCATTTT
>TRBV5-1|.|TRBD1|TRBJ2-5
CASSFGQAETQYF
TGCGCCAGCAGCTTTGGACAGGCAGAGACCCAGTACTTC
>TRBV29-1|once|.|TRBJ2-2
CSVERLAANTGELFF
TGCAGCGTTGAGAGGTTAGCCGCCAACACCGGGGAGCTGTTTTTT